This TCR beta chain is drawn from a study of blood T cell repertoires in COVID-19. Study-wide background: There were acute and convalescent COVID-19 samples, and they came from the United States, Italy and Spain. From T cells, B-cell-depleted T cells, or PBMCs came the material, which was cDNA or gDNA.

The authors' processing: Amplification with reference gene primers provided the estimates of nucleated cell counts. Libraries were prepared by immunoSEQ multiplex PCR; TCRdb keeps only in-frame clonotypes and omits some of them. For V, J and clone size, that table is used; D and trimming come from the DNA. This sample carries about 150,000 clones, approximately 88% of them seen once, and the ten largest clones take about 10%. V was shortened by 3 bases and J by 4 bases, with 12 bases between the two germline ends. This CDR3 has 15 residues. Germline assignment: CDR1 KGHDR and CDR2 SFDVKD. The receptor was isolated from a man aged 60 to 75 with active or convalescent COVID-19. The chain combines TRBV24-1 with TRBJ1-5, with D maybe TRBD1 (6 bases). Input material: peripheral blood. The CDR3 sequence is CATSDHRTANQPQHF. DNA of the CDR3: TGTGCCACCAGTGATCACCGGACAGCGAATCAGCCCCAGCATTTT.